The sequence of this TCR beta chain was determined in a study of OX40 agonist ivuxolimab in advanced cancers. Study outcomes and limitations: Clonal expansion among partial responders at 0.1-3.0 mg/kg ranked near the lowest.

Trimming left V 0 bases short and J 4 bases short, with 3 bases between. The CDR3 totals 12 residues. Germline CDR1 SGHAT, CDR2 FQNNGV. TCRdb's copy holds only in-frame clones and misses some; the assay was immunoSEQ multiplex PCR. This table has approximately 70,000 clones, around 86% appearing once. This clone was seen a single time. Its target is not known. The V and J genes are TRBV11-2 and TRBJ1-1, with unresolved D. The source is an adult with an advanced solid tumor such as melanoma, head and neck, liver or kidney cancer. The sequenced sample was CD4+ or CD8+ T cells sorted from blood, obtained in a trial of the OX40 agonist ivuxolimab. CDR3 sequence (DNA): TGTGCCAGCAGCTTAGATAGCACTGAAGCTTTCTTT. This gives the protein CASSLDSTEAFF.